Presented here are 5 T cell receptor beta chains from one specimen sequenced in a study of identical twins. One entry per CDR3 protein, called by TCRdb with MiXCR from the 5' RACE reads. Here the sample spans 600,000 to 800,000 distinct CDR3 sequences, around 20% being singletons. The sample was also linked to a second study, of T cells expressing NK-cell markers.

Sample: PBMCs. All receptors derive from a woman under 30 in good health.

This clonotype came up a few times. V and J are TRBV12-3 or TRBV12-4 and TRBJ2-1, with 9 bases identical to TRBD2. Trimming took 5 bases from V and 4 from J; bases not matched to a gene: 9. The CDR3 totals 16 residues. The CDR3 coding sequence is TGTGCCAGCAGTGTAAAGACTAGCGGCATTTACAATGAGCAGTTCTTC. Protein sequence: CASSVKTSGIYNEQFF.

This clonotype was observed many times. The CDR3 reads CASRDSGNGLDTQYF. The CDR3 region has the DNA TGTGCCAGCAGGGATAGCGGGAACGGGTTGGATACGCAGTATTTT. The rearrangement uses TRBV6-1 and TRBJ2-3; 8 nucleotides line up with TRBD2. The CDR3 runs 15 residues. V shed 6 bases and J 6 bases; nucleotides not matched to a gene: 11. Per the germline V gene, CDR1 is MNHNS and CDR2 is SASEGT.

The CDR3 here is CASSNTLEETQYF. CDR3 nucleotide sequence: TGTGCCAGCAGTAACACGCTCGAAGAGACCCAGTACTTC. This chain joins TRBV27 and TRBJ2-5, with D hard to call. V lost 5 bases and J 3 bases, leaving 10 bases between the germline ends. This CDR3 spans 13 amino acids. Germline lookup yields CDR1 MNHEY and CDR2 SMNVEV (reference sequence).

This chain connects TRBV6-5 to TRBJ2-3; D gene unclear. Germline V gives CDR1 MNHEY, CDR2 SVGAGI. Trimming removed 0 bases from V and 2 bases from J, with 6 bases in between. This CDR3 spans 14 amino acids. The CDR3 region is CASSYSSHTDTQYF. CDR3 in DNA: TGTGCCAGCAGTTACTCGAGTCACACAGATACGCAGTATTTT.

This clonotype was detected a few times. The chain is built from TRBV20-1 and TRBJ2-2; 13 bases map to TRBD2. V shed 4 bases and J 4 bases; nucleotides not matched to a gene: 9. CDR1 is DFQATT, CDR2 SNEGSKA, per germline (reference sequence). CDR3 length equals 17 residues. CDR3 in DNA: TGCAGTGCTACTGGACTAGCGGGAGATCGGGGCACCGGGGAGCTGTTTTTT. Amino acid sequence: CSATGLAGDRGTGELFF.